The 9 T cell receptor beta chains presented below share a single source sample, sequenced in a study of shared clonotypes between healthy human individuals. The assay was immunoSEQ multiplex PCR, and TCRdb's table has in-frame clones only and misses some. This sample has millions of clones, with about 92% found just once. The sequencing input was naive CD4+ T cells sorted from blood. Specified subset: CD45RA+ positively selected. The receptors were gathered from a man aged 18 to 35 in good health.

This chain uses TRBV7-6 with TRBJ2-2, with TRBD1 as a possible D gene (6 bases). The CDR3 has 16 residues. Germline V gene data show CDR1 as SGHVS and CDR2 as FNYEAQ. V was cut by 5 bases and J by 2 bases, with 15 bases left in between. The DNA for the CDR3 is TGTGCCAGCAGCGTCATCCAGGGGCATAACACCGGGGAGCTGTTTTTT. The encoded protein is CASSVIQGHNTGELFF.

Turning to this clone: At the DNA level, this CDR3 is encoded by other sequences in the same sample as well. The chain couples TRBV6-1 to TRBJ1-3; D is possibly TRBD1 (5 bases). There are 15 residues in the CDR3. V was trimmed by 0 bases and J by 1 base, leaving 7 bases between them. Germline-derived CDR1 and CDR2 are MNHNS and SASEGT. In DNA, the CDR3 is TGTGCCAGCAGTGAAGCCCAGGGATCTGGAAACACCATATATTTT. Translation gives CASSEAQGSGNTIYF.

The CDR3: CASSLGPRGGSTGNTIYF. CDR3 nucleotide sequence: TGTGCCAGCAGTTTAGGACCTCGAGGGGGCTCAACTGGAAACACCATATATTTT. This chain uses TRBV27 with TRBJ1-3, with 7 positions matching TRBD1. Germline CDR1 is MNHEY and CDR2 is SMNVEV (reference sequence). The V and J ends lost 2 bases and 2 bases, in that order; junction bases with no gene match: 12. The CDR3 is 18 residues long.

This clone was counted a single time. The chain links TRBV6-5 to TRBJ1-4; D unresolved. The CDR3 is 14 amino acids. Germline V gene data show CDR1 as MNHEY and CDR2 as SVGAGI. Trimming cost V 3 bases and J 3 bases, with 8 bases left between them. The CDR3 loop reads CASSYARPNEKLFF. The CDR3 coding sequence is TGTGCCAGCAGTTATGCCCGACCTAATGAAAAACTGTTTTTT.

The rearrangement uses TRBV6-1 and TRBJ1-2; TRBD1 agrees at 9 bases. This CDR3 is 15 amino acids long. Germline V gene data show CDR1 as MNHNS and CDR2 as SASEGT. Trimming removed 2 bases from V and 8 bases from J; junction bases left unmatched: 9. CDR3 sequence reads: CASSESGTGNGGYTF. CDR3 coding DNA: TGTGCCAGCAGTGAATCCGGGACAGGGAACGGCGGCTACACCTTC.

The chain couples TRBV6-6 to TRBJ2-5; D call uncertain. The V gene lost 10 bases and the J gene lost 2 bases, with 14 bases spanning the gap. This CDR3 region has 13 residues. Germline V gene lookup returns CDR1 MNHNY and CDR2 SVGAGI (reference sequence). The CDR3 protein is CATTRPEQETQYF. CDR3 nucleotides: TGTGCCACCACCCGGCCAGAGCAAGAGACCCAGTACTTC.

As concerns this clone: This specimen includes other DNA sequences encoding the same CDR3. The CDR3 nucleotides read TGTGCCAGCAGCGTTACTAGCGGACGCACAGATACGCAGTATTTT. Translated, it gives CASSVTSGRTDTQYF. V is TRBV7-2 and J is TRBJ2-3, with 8 bases that match TRBD2. Unmatched junction bases numbered 5, after V lost 5 bases and J lost 1 base. Per germline, CDR1 SGHTA and CDR2 FQGNSA. CDR3 length: 15 residues.

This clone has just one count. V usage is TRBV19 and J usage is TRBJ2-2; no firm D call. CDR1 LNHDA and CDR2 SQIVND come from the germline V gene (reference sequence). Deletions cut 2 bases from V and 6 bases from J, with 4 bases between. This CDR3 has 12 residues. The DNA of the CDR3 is TGTGCCAGTAGTATAATCGCCGGGGAGCTGTTTTTT. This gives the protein CASSIIAGELFF.

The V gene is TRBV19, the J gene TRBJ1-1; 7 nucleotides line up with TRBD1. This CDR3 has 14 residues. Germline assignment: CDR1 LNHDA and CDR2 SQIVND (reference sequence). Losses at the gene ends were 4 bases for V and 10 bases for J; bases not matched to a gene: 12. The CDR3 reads CASSTTPPSGGAFF. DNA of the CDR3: TGTGCCAGTAGTACGACGCCTCCTTCAGGGGGAGCTTTCTTT.